The clone carrying this TCR beta chain is a singleton in its sample. A much larger clone lies a single base off, so this may be a read error. The template was RNA from unsorted bulk tissue. TCRbeta libraries were built with three rounds of nested PCR, modified from ARM-PCR. TCRdb used MiXCR to reprocess the multiplex PCR reads, holding one entry per CDR3 protein. This table holds about 120,000 distinct CDR3 sequences, under 90% found once. This sample was taken from a study of tumor and adjacent non-tumor tissue in lung cancer. The germline gives CDR1 SEHNR, CDR2 FQNEAQ (reference sequence). Germline trimming cut 7 bases from V and 8 bases from J; bases unmatched to any gene: 18. The CDR3 covers 17 residues.

V usage is TRBV7-9 and J usage is TRBJ2-4; 9 nucleotides line up with TRBD2. The TCR was taken from a man between 65 and 85 years old with non-small cell lung cancer. Material for sequencing was lung tumor tissue. For the CDR3, the DNA is TGTGCCAGCAACACTTCTCGTTGGGCTAGCGGGGCTGACATTCAGTACTTC. Encoded protein: CASNTSRWASGADIQYF. Supplemented by reference TRBV7-9 and TRBJ2-4, the full variable domain reads DTGVSQNPRHKITKRGQNVTFRCDPISEHNRLYWYRQTLGQGPEFLTYFQNEAQLEKSRLLSDRFSAERPKGSFSTLEIQRTEQGDSAMYLCASNTSRWASGADIQYFGAGTRLSVL.